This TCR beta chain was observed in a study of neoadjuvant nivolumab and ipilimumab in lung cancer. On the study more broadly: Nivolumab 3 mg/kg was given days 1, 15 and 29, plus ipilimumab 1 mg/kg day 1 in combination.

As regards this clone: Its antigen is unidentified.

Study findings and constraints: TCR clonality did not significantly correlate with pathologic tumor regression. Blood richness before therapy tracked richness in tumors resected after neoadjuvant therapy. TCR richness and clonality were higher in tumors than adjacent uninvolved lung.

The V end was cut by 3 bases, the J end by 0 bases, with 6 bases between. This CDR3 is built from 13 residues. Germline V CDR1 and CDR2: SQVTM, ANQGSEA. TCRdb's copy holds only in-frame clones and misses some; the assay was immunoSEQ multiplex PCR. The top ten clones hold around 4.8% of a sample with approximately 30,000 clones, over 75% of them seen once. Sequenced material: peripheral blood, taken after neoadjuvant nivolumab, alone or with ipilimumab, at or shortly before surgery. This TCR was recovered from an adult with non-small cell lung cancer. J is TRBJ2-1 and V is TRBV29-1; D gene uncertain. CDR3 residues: CSVEASSYNEQFF. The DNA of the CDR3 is TGCAGCGTTGAGGCCAGCTCCTACAATGAGCAGTTCTTC.